This T cell receptor beta chain was found in a study of blood T cell repertoires in COVID-19. Across the study: The analysed material was cDNA or gDNA that came from T cells, B-cell-depleted T cells, or PBMCs.

The germline V and J ends were trimmed by 6 bases and 0 bases, with 27 bases remaining between them. The CDR3 has 20 residues. Germline CDR1 and CDR2: MNHEY and SMNVEV (reference sequence). Per the authors' pipeline: For nucleated cells, counts were estimated from reference gene primer amplification. The protocol was immunoSEQ multiplex PCR, while the TCRdb copy is restricted to in-frame clones and leaves out a portion. V and J calls and clone size are given by that table; D and trimming were obtained from the DNA. The sample has about 180,000 clones; about 86% are singletons. The receptor was derived from a woman aged 25 to 45 with active or convalescent COVID-19. Input material: peripheral blood. This sequence joins TRBV27 and TRBJ2-1; D is possibly TRBD1 (6 bases). Here the CDR3 reads CASSRNFETGSRRSYNEQFF. CDR3 DNA sequence: TGTGCCAGCAGCCGGAATTTCGAGACAGGAAGTCGACGCTCCTACAATGAGCAGTTCTTC.